These T cell receptor beta chains were read from a single sample in a study of blood T cell repertoires in COVID-19. Profiling relied on immunoSEQ multiplex PCR, and the TCRdb table lists in-frame clones only, not all of them. The repertoire holds 45,000 to 65,000 clones, with roughly 88% as singletons. The sample comprised peripheral blood. All receptors derive from a human donor in a cohort sampled during active COVID-19. Each CDR3 is given with its conserved first and last residue. D genes are given only for firm matches. For some rows the clone size is stated as once, few or many, or as a class when expanded; others skip it.

d_call,clone_size,j_call,v_call,cdr3_length,cdr3_nt,cdr3_aa
TRBD1,NA,TRBJ1-1,TRBV6-5,13,TGTGCCAGCAACCAGGACAGGGTAGGTTCAGCTTTCTTT,CASNQDRVGSAFF
TRBD1,once,TRBJ2-6,TRBV5-1,17,TGCGCCAGCAGCTTGTGGCAGGGGGTATCTGGGGCCAACGTCCTGACTTTC,CASSLWQGVSGANVLTF
TRBD2,NA,TRBJ2-5,TRBV25-1,16,TGTGCCAGCAGTGAGGGGACTAGCGGGGGGACAGAGACCCAGTACTTC,CASSEGTSGGTETQYF
NA,NA,TRBJ2-2,TRBV6-5,15,TGTGCCAGCAGTTACTCGGGCTCTAACACCGGGGAGCTGTTTTTT,CASSYSGSNTGELFF
NA,many,TRBJ1-1,TRBV19,14,TGTGCCAGTGCGGACCAGGGGCTGAACACTGAAGCTTTCTTT,CASADQGLNTEAFF
NA,NA,TRBJ1-1,TRBV7-2,14,TGTGCCAGCAGCTTAGTAGGACCGACAGCGTTACCTTTCTTT,CASSLVGPTALPFF
NA,NA,TRBJ1-1,TRBV11-2,15,TGTGCCAGCAGCTCAGACCCGGGACTGGGCACTGAAGCTTTCTTT,CASSSDPGLGTEAFF
TRBD1,NA,TRBJ1-1,TRBV6-5,13,TGTGCCAGCAGTAGGACAGGGAACACTGAAGCTTTCTTT,CASSRTGNTEAFF
NA,once,TRBJ2-7,TRBV3-1/TRBV3-2,15,TGTGCCAGCAGCCAAGATGGCAGGGAACACGACGAGCAGTACTTC,CASSQDGREHDEQYF
NA,NA,TRBJ1-2,TRBV5-1,15,TGCGCCAGCAGCTCCCCCGGGACATCGGTTTATGGCTACACCTTC,CASSSPGTSVYGYTF
NA,once,TRBJ2-1,TRBV11-2,14,TGTGCCAGCAGCTTACCCTTGGGGGCCGATGAGCAGTTCTTC,CASSLPLGADEQFF
NA,once,TRBJ2-7,TRBV11-2,14,TGTGCCAGCAGCTTCGGACAGTTCTCCTACGAGCAGTACTTC,CASSFGQFSYEQYF
TRBD2,NA,TRBJ2-7,TRBV2,16,TGTGCCAGCAGACACGGGACTAGCGGGAGGGATAACGAGCAGTACTTC,CASRHGTSGRDNEQYF
TRBD2,NA,TRBJ2-1,TRBV4-2,18,TGTGCCAGCAGCCAAGATGCCCCGAGAGCGGGACTCCTTCATGAGCAGTTCTTC,CASSQDAPRAGLLHEQFF
TRBD1,NA,TRBJ1-3,TRBV5-6,15,TGTGCCAGCAGCTTGTACAGGGGGCCTGGAAACACCATATATTTT,CASSLYRGPGNTIYF
NA,NA,TRBJ1-4,TRBV7-9,14,TGTGCCAGCAGCTTATGGAGGAATAGCGAAAAACTGTTTTTT,CASSLWRNSEKLFF
NA,few,TRBJ2-7,TRBV7-9,11,TGTGCCAGCAGCTTTTCGAGGGAACAGTACTTC,CASSFSREQYF
NA,NA,TRBJ2-3,TRBV7-2,14,TGTGCCAGCAGCTTAGCGACGTCAGGGAATACGCAGTATTTT,CASSLATSGNTQYF
NA,NA,TRBJ2-5,TRBV11-3,14,TGTGCCAGCAGCGAGGAGTCAGCATCTGAGACCCAGTACTTC,CASSEESASETQYF
TRBD2,NA,TRBJ2-1,TRBV4-2,18,TGTGCCAGCAGCCAGGGTTTGAGCGGGATAGCGAAACACAATGAGCAGTTCTTC,CASSQGLSGIAKHNEQFF
TRBD1,NA,TRBJ1-6,TRBV6-5,13,TGTGCCAGCAGGACAGGGGGCGGCTCACCCCTCCACTTT,CASRTGGGSPLHF
NA,once,TRBJ1-3,TRBV9,15,TGTGCCAGCAGCCCCCACGAGGCGGGTGGAAACACCATATATTTT,CASSPHEAGGNTIYF
NA,once,TRBJ2-6,TRBV7-2,16,TGTGCCAGCAGCTTAGCGGGGGGTTCTGGGGCCAACGTCCTGACTTTC,CASSLAGGSGANVLTF
NA,NA,TRBJ1-1,TRBV6-5,14,TGTGCCAGCAGTAGGACAGTCGGTGGAACTGAAGCTTTCTTT,CASSRTVGGTEAFF
TRBD2,NA,TRBJ2-3,TRBV9,14,TGTGCCAGCAATCCGGGGGGGCAAACAGATACGCAGTATTTT,CASNPGGQTDTQYF
NA,NA,TRBJ1-2,TRBV6-5,13,TGTGCCAGCAGCCCCGGGACAAGGGATGGCTACACCTTC,CASSPGTRDGYTF
TRBD1,NA,TRBJ1-1,TRBV19,15,TGTGCCAGTAGTATCCGTCCCGGGACAGGGGGTGAAGCTTTCTTT,CASSIRPGTGGEAFF
TRBD1,NA,TRBJ1-1,TRBV18,17,TGTGCCAGCTCACCACTCGGGACAGGGGAAAGAGGCACTGAAGCTTTCTTT,CASSPLGTGERGTEAFF
TRBD2,few,TRBJ2-7,TRBV18,14,TGTGCCAGCTCACCCTTGGCTAGCGGCTACGAGCAGTACTTC,CASSPLASGYEQYF
NA,NA,TRBJ1-2,TRBV5-6,12,TGTGCCAGCAGCCCCGGGATCTATGGCTACACCTTC,CASSPGIYGYTF
NA,NA,TRBJ1-1,TRBV5-1,14,TGCGCCAGCAGCTTGGGACGGGTGAACACTGAAGCTTTCTTT,CASSLGRVNTEAFF
NA,NA,TRBJ2-5,TRBV5-1,15,TGCGCCAGCAGCGATAACCAGGGTCACCAAGAGACCCAGTACTTC,CASSDNQGHQETQYF
TRBD2,few,TRBJ2-5,TRBV19,15,TGTGCCAGTAGTATTCCAGCGGGGGAGCAAGAGACCCAGTACTTC,CASSIPAGEQETQYF
TRBD2,NA,TRBJ2-3,TRBV9,17,TGTGCCAGCAGCCTAGGACTAGCGGGGGGGAGAACAGATACGCAGTATTTT,CASSLGLAGGRTDTQYF
NA,NA,TRBJ2-5,TRBV7-2,17,TGTGCCAGCAGCTTAAGATTTGCGACCAGGCAACAAGAGACCCAGTACTTC,CASSLRFATRQQETQYF
NA,NA,TRBJ2-1,TRBV5-6,14,TGTGCCAGCAGCGATACAGGGACATTTGATGAGCAGTTCTTC,CASSDTGTFDEQFF
NA,once,TRBJ2-5,TRBV11-3,13,TGTGCCAGCAGCGCCGGACATGCGGAGACCCAGTACTTC,CASSAGHAETQYF
TRBD2,NA,TRBJ2-2,TRBV3-1/TRBV3-2,16,TGTGCCAGCAGCCAAAGTCTAGCGGACTACACCGGGGAGCTGTTTTTT,CASSQSLADYTGELFF
NA,NA,TRBJ1-3,TRBV6-6,16,TGTGCCAGCAGTCTTACCCCCGGGACTCCGGGAAACACCATATATTTT,CASSLTPGTPGNTIYF
TRBD2,once,TRBJ2-3,TRBV7-9,15,TGTGCCAGCAGCCGGACTAGCGGGAGTGCAGATACGCAGTATTTT,CASSRTSGSADTQYF
NA,NA,TRBJ2-2,TRBV27,15,TGTGCCAGCAGTCTTGGGGGCCTTCAGGCCGGGGAGCTGTTTTTT,CASSLGGLQAGELFF
NA,NA,TRBJ1-5,TRBV2,13,TGTGCCAGCAGTTCAGGTCTCAATCAGCCCCAGCATTTT,CASSSGLNQPQHF
NA,NA,TRBJ2-1,TRBV27,16,TGTGCCAGCAGTTTATCATCCAGGACAGCCCTGGCTGAGCAGTTCTTC,CASSLSSRTALAEQFF
TRBD2,NA,TRBJ2-3,TRBV4-2,18,TGTGCCAGCAGCCAAGACACAGCGGGGGGGCGACCCGGAGATACGCAGTATTTT,CASSQDTAGGRPGDTQYF
TRBD1,NA,TRBJ2-1,TRBV2,17,TGTGCCAGCAGTTATTACTACGGGACAGGAGGAGGAGGCGAGCAGTTCTTC,CASSYYYGTGGGGEQFF
TRBD1,NA,TRBJ1-3,TRBV19,14,TGTGCCAGTTCGAATACAGGGGTTGGAAACACCATATATTTT,CASSNTGVGNTIYF
NA,NA,TRBJ2-5,TRBV6-5,13,TGTGCCAGCAATTCACAATTTCAAGAGACCCAGTACTTC,CASNSQFQETQYF
TRBD1,NA,TRBJ1-3,TRBV18,15,TGTGCCAGCTCACCGACAGGGGAGGCTGGAAACACCATATATTTT,CASSPTGEAGNTIYF
TRBD1,NA,TRBJ1-4,TRBV19,14,TGTGCCAGTAGTGAGGACAGGGGGTTCAAAAAACTGTTTTTT,CASSEDRGFKKLFF
TRBD1,NA,TRBJ1-5,TRBV29-1,12,TGCAGCGTTTCCCAGGGGGAACAGCCCCAGCATTTT,CSVSQGEQPQHF
NA,NA,TRBJ2-1,TRBV30,13,TGTGCCCTCCAACGGGTAGCGTCTAATGAGCAGTTCTTC,CALQRVASNEQFF
TRBD1,NA,TRBJ2-6,TRBV5-1,17,TGCGCCAGCAGCTTAGAACAGGGGGGCTCTGGGGCCAACGTCCTGACTTTC,CASSLEQGGSGANVLTF
TRBD2,NA,TRBJ2-3,TRBV19,16,TGTGCCAGTAGTATAGCCGGAGGCGGGGGATACGATACGCAGTATTTT,CASSIAGGGGYDTQYF
NA,NA,TRBJ1-5,TRBV19,13,TGTGCCAGTGAGGCAGTAGGGGTCCAGCCCCAGCATTTT,CASEAVGVQPQHF